This T cell receptor beta chain was profiled in a study of blood T cell repertoires in COVID-19. For the study at large: The United States, Italy and Spain supplied acute and convalescent COVID-19 samples. Sample material is recorded as cDNA or gDNA derived from T cells, B-cell-depleted T cells, or PBMCs.

In the authors' workflow: Researchers report that nucleated cell counts were estimated from reference gene primer amplification. The assay was immunoSEQ multiplex PCR, and TCRdb's table has in-frame clones only and misses some. V and J calls and clone size are those listed in that table; D and trimming were worked out from the DNA. This repertoire shows about half a million clones, roughly 89% found once; its top ten account for roughly 0.84%. Those enrolled in Seattle joined during active infection and were followed longitudinally afterward. Trimming removed 0 bases at V and 3 bases at J, with 11 bases between. Germline V gene lookup returns CDR1 MNHEY and CDR2 SMNVEV (reference sequence). CDR3 length: 15 amino acids.

Sequencing was carried out using peripheral blood. The TCR was taken from a young man with COVID-19, enrolled during active disease. The rearrangement uses TRBV27 and TRBJ1-1, with D unclear. CDR3 protein: CASSLSAGGYTEAFF. The CDR3, as DNA: TGTGCCAGCAGTTTATCGGCGGGAGGGTACACTGAAGCTTTCTTT.